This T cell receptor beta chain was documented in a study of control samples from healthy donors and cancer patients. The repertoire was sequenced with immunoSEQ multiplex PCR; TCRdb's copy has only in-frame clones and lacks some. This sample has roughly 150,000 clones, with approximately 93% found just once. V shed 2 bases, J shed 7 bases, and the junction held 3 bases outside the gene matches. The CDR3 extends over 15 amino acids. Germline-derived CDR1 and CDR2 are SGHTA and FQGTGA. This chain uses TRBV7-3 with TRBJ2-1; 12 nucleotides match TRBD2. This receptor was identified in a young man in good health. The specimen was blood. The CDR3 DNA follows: TGTGCCAGCAGCTTACTAGCGGGAGGGCTAAATGAGCAGTTCTTC. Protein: CASSLLAGGLNEQFF.